These 14 T cell receptor beta chains share one sample of origin, sequenced in a study of control samples from healthy donors and cancer patients. Clones were sequenced by immunoSEQ multiplex PCR, and TCRdb holds only the in-frame ones, with some missing. The table records over 100,000 clones, approximately 90% of them present only once. Source material: blood. The receptors stem from a woman in her forties or fifties in good health.

This chain links TRBV7-2 with TRBJ2-1; D remains ambiguous. Germline values: CDR1 SGHTA, CDR2 FQGNSA. V lost 5 bases, J lost 8 bases, and 16 bases lay in between. CDR3 size: 14 residues. The CDR3 is CASSPRTPPHEQFF. The DNA of the CDR3 is TGTGCCAGCAGCCCAAGGACGCCCCCTCATGAGCAGTTCTTC.

J is TRBJ2-3 and V is TRBV7-2; D not resolved. Germline CDR1 and CDR2: SGHTA and FQGNSA. CDR3 length: 17 residues. The V and J ends lost 1 base and 1 base respectively, with 15 bases between them. The CDR3 DNA is TGTGCCAGCAGCTTAGGGCCCCCAGGAGCCGGCACAGATACGCAGTATTTT. Amino acids: CASSLGPPGAGTDTQYF.

This rearrangement joins TRBV5-1 to TRBJ2-3; 8 bases map to TRBD1. J gave up 5 bases and V 1 base, and 12 bases lay outside the gene matches. The CDR3 sequence is 17 residues long. CDR1 SGHRS and CDR2 YFSETQ come from the germline V gene. CDR3 bases: TGCGCCAGCAGCTTGATTGTGGCAGGGGGCGCCGGAGATACGCAGTATTTT. Its protein is CASSLIVAGGAGDTQYF.

The CDR3 here is CASSYRDRVDEKLFF. As DNA, the CDR3 is TGTGCCAGCAGCTACAGGGACAGGGTAGATGAAAAACTGTTTTTT. The chain couples TRBV13 to TRBJ1-4; 9 bases match TRBD1. This CDR3 comprises 15 residues. Germline V gene sequence: CDR1 PRHDT, CDR2 FYEKMQ (reference sequence). With 4 bases clipped from V and 6 bases from J, the junction kept 6 bases outside the gene matches.

The CDR3 here is CASKRDPSTDTQYF. The CDR3 DNA follows: TGTGCCAGCAAGAGGGACCCTAGCACAGATACGCAGTATTTT. The chain has TRBV6-5 and TRBJ2-3, with D perhaps assigned TRBD1 or TRBD2 (5 bases each). The CDR3 length is 14 residues. Germline V gene lookup returns CDR1 MNHEY and CDR2 SVGAGI. V was pared by 7 bases and J by 0 bases, with 11 bases between.

V and J are TRBV9 and TRBJ2-7; possibly TRBD2 for D (5 bases). This CDR3 has 13 residues. Germline assignment: CDR1 SGDLS and CDR2 YYNGEE. The ends were cut back, 5 bases at V and 1 base at J, with 10 bases in the middle. In DNA form, the CDR3 reads TGTGCCAGCAGGTCTACGGGGTCCTACGAGCAGTACGTC. This encodes CASRSTGSYEQYV.

The chain carries TRBV11-2 and TRBJ2-3; maybe TRBD2 (5 bases). Germline V gene data show CDR1 as SGHAT and CDR2 as FQNNGV. The CDR3 consists of 14 residues. Trimming took off 0 bases at V and 6 bases at J, with 10 bases between the two ends. The CDR3 DNA is TGTGCCAGCAGCTTAGACTGGACTTCGGATACGCAGTATTTT. Protein sequence: CASSLDWTSDTQYF.

V usage is TRBV7-3 and J usage is TRBJ2-1; D assignment may be TRBD1 or TRBD2 (5 bases each). The V gene's germline CDR1 is SGHTA and CDR2 FQGTGA. The germline V and J ends were trimmed by 5 bases and 5 bases, with 16 bases remaining between them. This CDR3 has 15 residues. CDR3 region: CASSPGPSANNEQFF. The CDR3 region has the DNA TGTGCCAGCAGCCCGGGACCGTCGGCGAACAATGAGCAGTTCTTC.

The chain combines TRBV5-4 with TRBJ2-1; the D call may be TRBD1 or TRBD2 (5 bases each). From germline, CDR1 is SGHNT and CDR2 YYREEE (reference sequence). With 0 bases removed from V and 7 bases from J, the gap between germline ends came to 11 bases. The CDR3 runs 14 residues. The CDR3 DNA sequence: TGTGCCAGCAGCTTGGCAGGGAGACAAAATGAGCAGTTCTTC. It codes for CASSLAGRQNEQFF. Complete variable domain (other parts from reference TRBV5-4 and TRBJ2-1): ETGVTQSPTHLIKTRGQQVTLRCSSQSGHNTVSWYQQALGQGPQFIFQYYREEENGRGNFPPRFSGLQFPNYSSELNVNALELDDSALYLCASSLAGRQNEQFFGPGTRLTVL.

V gene TRBV27 combines with J gene TRBJ2-2; maybe TRBD2 (5 bases). The CDR3 is 14 residues long. The ends were cut back, 5 bases at V and 8 bases at J, with 15 bases in the middle. CDR1 is MNHEY, CDR2 SMNVEV, per germline (reference sequence). CDR3 coding DNA: TGTGCCAGCAGTCCGCATGAGGGAAGGGGGGAGCTGTTTTTT. It codes for CASSPHEGRGELFF.

CDR3 DNA: TGTGCCAGCAGTTACTCAGAAAGCGGGAGCCCGGATACGCAGTATTTT. Its protein is CASSYSESGSPDTQYF. The chain employs TRBV6-5 and TRBJ2-3; the match to TRBD2 covers 8 bases. The trim removed 0 bases at V and 6 bases at J, leaving 8 bases unmatched. Germline loops: CDR1 MNHEY, CDR2 SVGAGI. This CDR3 is 16 amino acids long.

This chain links TRBV5-8 with TRBJ1-1; D is possibly TRBD1 (5 bases). Germline V lookup: CDR1 SGHTS, CDR2 YDEGEE. The CDR3 totals 15 residues. Trimming shortened V by 0 bases and J by 1 base, and 10 bases separated the two germline ends. The CDR3 coding sequence is TGTGCCAGCAGCTTGGGGGTGGGGGAGAACACTGAAGCTTTCTTT. Translated, it gives CASSLGVGENTEAFF.

This sequence joins TRBV5-1 and TRBJ1-1, with D possibly being TRBD1 (6 bases). This CDR3 is 15 amino acids long. Germline CDR1 SGHRS, CDR2 YFSETQ. Trimming took 0 bases from V and 5 from J, leaving 14 bases between them. CDR3 loop: CASSLASGVGTEAFF. In DNA form, the CDR3 reads TGCGCCAGCAGCTTGGCATCAGGGGTGGGAACTGAAGCTTTCTTT. Together with reference TRBV5-1 and TRBJ1-1, the CDR3 gives the full variable domain: KAGVTQTPRYLIKTRGQQVTLSCSPISGHRSVSWYQQTPGQGLQFLFEYFSETQRNKGNFPGRFSGRQFSNSRSEMNVSTLELGDSALYLCASSLASGVGTEAFFGQGTRLTVV.

The chain is built from TRBV19 and TRBJ2-5; 9 bases fit TRBD2. The germline V gene encodes CDR1 LNHDA and CDR2 SQIVND (reference sequence). The CDR3 is 12 residues long. After removal of 3 bases from V and 7 bases from J, the junction contained 0 bases not matched to a gene. In DNA form, the CDR3 reads TGTGCCAGTAGTATGCGGGAGGGGACCCAGTACTTC. Encoded protein: CASSMREGTQYF.